This TCR beta chain was retrieved from a study of read filtering for tumor transcriptome and immune sequencing. On the study more broadly: Fewer than ten patients were R-ISS I, approximately 15 were R-ISS II, six or seven were R-ISS III. IR-seq gave about 3.5 to 11 million TCR reads per sample; RNA-seq gave roughly 75 to 1,400. The study's findings and limits: Without single-read clonotypes, shared clonotype proportions correlated more between IR-seq and RNA-seq.

V lost 4 bases and J lost 4; bases outside the gene matches: 6. The CDR3 is 13 residues long. Germline assignment: CDR1 GTSNPN and CDR2 SVGIG (reference sequence). A remark on this clonotype: Its antigen is currently unknown.

This library used approximately 390 ng RNA and molecular barcoded adaptors spanning alpha/delta and beta/gamma chains. TCRdb re-analysed the reads in MiXCR, keeping a single row per CDR3 protein. The sample consists of 90,000 or so distinct CDR3 sequences, around a fifth of them appearing once. The sequencing sample was made of a population of CD138-negative cells sorted from bone marrow. The chain combines TRBV30 with TRBJ1-2; 7 bases fit TRBD1. The clonotype was recovered from a donor at least 40 years old with multiple myeloma. CDR3 residues: CAWTPGQSYGYTF. The CDR3 nucleotides are TGTGCCTGGACACCGGGACAGTCCTATGGCTACACCTTC.